One sample yielded the 25 T cell receptor beta chains listed below, sequenced in a study of identifying expanded T cells in peripheral blood. Sequenced by immunoSEQ multiplex PCR; TCRdb stores in-frame clones only, minus some. The repertoire holds some 75,000 clones, with 85% to 90% as singletons. Sequences were obtained from blood. The receptor set was obtained from a person aged 18 to 70 in good health.

The chain is built from TRBV11-2 and TRBJ2-1; 7 bases fit TRBD2. The J segment lost 9 bases and the V segment lost 3 bases, leaving 8 bases of the junction unmatched. CDR3 length equals 14 residues. Germline CDR1 and CDR2: SGHAT and FQNNGV. CDR3 in amino acids: CASSFGAGVGEQFF. The CDR3 nucleotides are TGTGCCAGCAGCTTCGGGGCGGGAGTGGGTGAGCAGTTCTTC. The full variable domain, its missing parts supplied by reference TRBV11-2 and TRBJ2-1, is EAGVAQSPRYKIIEKRQSVAFWCNPISGHATLYWYQQILGQGPKLLIQFQNNGVVDDSQLPKDRFSAERLKGVDSTLKIQPAKLEDSAVYLCASSFGAGVGEQFFGPGTRLTVL.

A note on this clone: An end of the junction differs from the germline gene, which may be a read error. Other DNA sequences of this sample code for an identical CDR3. The CDR3 nucleotides read TGTGCCAGCAGTACCCCGGGACTCGCCTACGAGCAGTACTTC. Residues: CASSTPGLAYEQYF. The chain carries TRBV19 and TRBJ2-7; a weak D match, TRBD2 (6 bases). Germline CDR1 LNHDA, CDR2 SQIVND (reference sequence). The CDR3 extends over 14 amino acids.

The CDR3 loop is CSVGDSINQPQHF. The CDR3 coding sequence is TGCAGCGTTGGGGACAGCATCAATCAGCCCCAGCATTTT. The rearrangement links TRBV29-1 to TRBJ1-5, with 7 bases that match TRBD1. V dropped 4 bases and J dropped 3; count of bases not matched to a gene: 3. The CDR3 is 13 amino acids. The germline gives CDR1 SQVTM, CDR2 ANQGSEA. Filled out from reference TRBV29-1 and TRBJ1-5, the complete variable domain reads SAVISQKPSRDICQRGTSLTIQCQVDSQVTMMFWYRQQPGQSLTLIATANQGSEATYESGFVIDKFPISRPNLTFSTLTVSNMSPEDSSIYLCSVGDSINQPQHFGDGTRLSIL.

This chain links TRBV5-1 with TRBJ1-2, with D possibly matching TRBD1 (5 bases). CDR3 length: 13 amino acids. Germline lookup yields CDR1 SGHRS and CDR2 YFSETQ. The germline V and J ends were trimmed by 2 bases and 6 bases, with 11 bases remaining between them. CDR3 region: CASSFSGGNGYTF. The DNA of the CDR3 is TGCGCCAGCAGCTTTTCGGGGGGGAATGGCTACACCTTC. Filled out from reference TRBV5-1 and TRBJ1-2, the complete variable domain reads KAGVTQTPRYLIKTRGQQVTLSCSPISGHRSVSWYQQTPGQGLQFLFEYFSETQRNKGNFPGRFSGRQFSNSRSEMNVSTLELGDSALYLCASSFSGGNGYTFGSGTRLTVV.

The chain is built from TRBV5-4 and TRBJ2-5; weak D call: TRBD2 (6 bases). Germline assignment: CDR1 SGHNT and CDR2 YYREEE (reference sequence). The CDR3 totals 14 residues. V was pared by 3 bases and J by 5 bases, with 14 bases between. Written as DNA, the CDR3 is TGTGCCAGCAGCTCTACTAGCTCCCGGGAGACCCAGTACTTC. This encodes CASSSTSSRETQYF.

This clone was found a few times. The chain links TRBV13 to TRBJ1-1, with TRBD1 as a possible D gene (5 bases). V lost 9 bases and J lost 0, with 14 bases in between. Germline-derived CDR1 and CDR2 are PRHDT and FYEKMQ (reference sequence). There are 14 residues in the CDR3. This CDR3 reads CARGERGMNTEAFF. For the CDR3, the DNA is TGTGCCAGGGGGGAGCGGGGCATGAACACTGAAGCTTTCTTT.

V is TRBV28 and J is TRBJ2-7; the D gene could be TRBD1 or TRBD2 (6 bases each). CDR3 length: 17 residues. Germline-derived CDR1 and CDR2 are MDHEN and SYDVKM. Trimming pared 7 bases from V and 4 bases from J, leaving 26 bases between. CDR3 coding DNA: TGTGCCAGCAACCCATCCCGGGGGCAGGGTGGCCAATACGAGCAGTACTTC. It is translated as CASNPSRGQGGQYEQYF.

V is TRBV6-6 and J is TRBJ2-5; the D gene is possibly TRBD2 (7 bases). V shed 7 bases and J shed 7 bases, with 22 bases lying between them. Germline-derived CDR1 and CDR2 are MNHNY and SVGAGI (reference sequence). The CDR3 is 15 amino acids. DNA of the CDR3: TGTGCCAGCACTCCCGGGCCCGGGGGCGGGGGGACCCAGTACTTC. This sequence encodes CASTPGPGGGGTQYF.

This sequence joins TRBV18 and TRBJ2-1; D is unclear. The CDR3 is 14 residues long. CDR1 is KGHSH, CDR2 LQKENI, per germline. Between the trimmed V and J ends, which lost 3 bases and 6 bases, there was a span of 12 bases. The CDR3 protein is CASSPSTVFNEQFF. CDR3 nucleotides: TGTGCCAGCTCACCGAGCACGGTTTTCAATGAGCAGTTCTTC.

The chain recombines TRBV27 with TRBJ1-1, with D hard to call. The CDR3 runs 17 residues. Trimming removed 6 bases from V and 3 bases from J, with 23 bases in between. Per the germline V gene, CDR1 is MNHEY and CDR2 is SMNVEV (reference sequence). CDR3 coding DNA: TGTGCCAGCAGCCCTAGGCGGGTCGCCAAACCTTACACTGAAGCTTTCTTT. Translated: CASSPRRVAKPYTEAFF.

The genes are TRBV29-1 and TRBJ1-2; D possibly corresponds to TRBD1 (6 bases). Germline CDR1 reads SQVTM; CDR2 reads ANQGSEA. V was clipped by 7 bases and J by 1 base, with 10 bases between them. This CDR3 region has 12 residues. CDR3 residues: CSAGAINYGYTF. The CDR3, as DNA: TGCAGCGCGGGGGCGATTAACTATGGCTACACCTTC. The variable domain in full, with the rest retrieved from reference TRBV29-1 and TRBJ1-2, is SAVISQKPSRDICQRGTSLTIQCQVDSQVTMMFWYRQQPGQSLTLIATANQGSEATYESGFVIDKFPISRPNLTFSTLTVSNMSPEDSSIYLCSAGAINYGYTFGSGTRLTVV.

V is TRBV28 and J is TRBJ1-2, with a possible D match to TRBD1 (5 bases). The CDR3 is made up of 14 amino acids. Germline V gene lookup returns CDR1 MDHEN and CDR2 SYDVKM. Trimming cost V 2 bases and J 5 bases, with 12 bases left between them. This chain's CDR3 is CASSLGQGVYGYTF. The CDR3 region has the DNA TGTGCCAGCAGTTTAGGCCAGGGCGTTTATGGCTACACCTTC.

In this sample, this clone turned up once. The chain has TRBV4-3 and TRBJ2-1; 7 bases align to TRBD1. CDR3 length equals 15 residues. V gave up 5 bases and J gave up 2 bases; unmatched junction bases: 6. Germline V gene data show CDR1 as LGHNA and CDR2 as YSLEER. CDR3 bases: TGCGCCAGCAGCGTCACAGGGGACCCCTACAATGAGCAGTTCTTC. Protein product: CASSVTGDPYNEQFF.

This clone came up once. The V call is TRBV4-1, the J call TRBJ2-6, with D perhaps being TRBD1 or TRBD2 (5 bases each). The V end was cut by 6 bases, the J end by 4 bases, with 10 bases between. The germline CDR1 and CDR2 sequences are MGHRA and YSYEKL. The length of the CDR3 is 14 residues. The CDR3 nucleotides are TGCGCCAGCAGGTCAGGGACCGGGGCCAACGTCCTGACTTTC. Translating gives CASRSGTGANVLTF.

V is TRBV7-2 and J is TRBJ2-5; 8 bases match TRBD2. Trimming removed 4 bases from V and 0 bases from J; junction bases left unmatched: 4. The germline V gene encodes CDR1 SGHTA and CDR2 FQGNSA. The CDR3 runs 15 residues. The CDR3 sequence: CASSWRGGYQETQYF. The CDR3 DNA sequence: TGTGCCAGCAGCTGGCGCGGGGGGTACCAAGAGACCCAGTACTTC.

The rearrangement joins TRBV4-3 to TRBJ1-2; TRBD1 is a possible D gene (6 bases). Germline V lookup: CDR1 LGHNA, CDR2 YSLEER. This CDR3 region has 16 residues. V dropped 0 bases and J dropped 7 bases, with 18 bases sitting between them. This CDR3 reads CASSQDETSGGLGYTF. DNA of the CDR3: TGCGCCAGCAGCCAAGATGAAACCTCGGGGGGGCTTGGCTACACCTTC.

The CDR3 nucleotides read TGTGCCACCAGCAGATCCCTTCTCGGTGAGCAGTTCTTC. It translates to CATSRSLLGEQFF. The chain links TRBV15 to TRBJ2-1; D is ambiguous. The CDR3 sequence is 13 residues long. The germline CDR1 and CDR2 sequences are LNHNV and YYDKDF (reference sequence). V gave up 2 bases and J gave up 9 bases, with 11 bases separating them.

A single count supports this clone. The rearrangement links TRBV19 to TRBJ2-5, with 10 bases aligning to TRBD2. The CDR3 consists of 15 residues. J was trimmed by 0 bases and V by 3 bases; bases with no gene match: 1. Germline V lookup: CDR1 LNHDA, CDR2 SQIVND (reference sequence). CDR3 DNA: TGTGCCAGTAGTATGCTAGCGGGGGACCAAGAGACCCAGTACTTC. Translation gives CASSMLAGDQETQYF. The full variable domain, in which reference TRBV19 and TRBJ2-5 provide the parts outside the CDR3, is DGGITQSPKYLFRKEGQNVTLSCEQNLNHDAMYWYRQDPGQGLRLIYYSQIVNDFQKGDIAEGYSVSREKKESFPLTVTSAQKNPTAFYLCASSMLAGDQETQYFGPGTRLLVL.

The rearrangement links TRBV13 to TRBJ2-7; 9 nucleotides line up with TRBD2. Germline loops: CDR1 PRHDT, CDR2 FYEKMQ (reference sequence). CDR3 length equals 17 residues. V shed 4 bases, J shed 0 bases, and the junction held 10 bases outside the gene matches. DNA for the CDR3: TGTGCCAGCAGCTCGCCGGGACTAGCCCCTTACTCCTACGAGCAGTACTTC. Amino acid sequence: CASSSPGLAPYSYEQYF.

In nucleotides, the CDR3 is TGTGCCAGCCGAACAGGGGGCTATGGCTACACCTTC. Amino acid sequence: CASRTGGYGYTF. The chain employs TRBV28 and TRBJ1-2; 8 nucleotides match TRBD1. Germline-derived CDR1 and CDR2 are MDHEN and SYDVKM. V was pared by 8 bases and J by 4 bases, with 3 bases of the junction left unmatched. The length of the CDR3 is 12 residues.

This chain uses TRBV5-5 with TRBJ1-3; D unresolved. The CDR3 extends over 14 amino acids. The germline gives CDR1 SGHKS, CDR2 YYEKEE (reference sequence). V lost 1 base and J lost 4, with 9 bases in between. DNA of the CDR3: TGTGCCAGCAGCTTGTCCCGACTCGGAAACACCATATATTTT. Translated: CASSLSRLGNTIYF.

The chain recombines TRBV19 with TRBJ1-2; 10 nucleotides line up with TRBD1. Germline CDR1 LNHDA, CDR2 SQIVND (reference sequence). The CDR3 consists of 16 residues. J was trimmed by 2 bases and V by 1 base; bases with no gene match: 4. The CDR3 region is CASSIGQGARNYGYTF. The CDR3 nucleotides read TGTGCCAGTAGTATAGGACAGGGGGCGAGGAACTATGGCTACACCTTC. The full variable domain, in which reference TRBV19 and TRBJ1-2 provide the parts outside the CDR3, is DGGITQSPKYLFRKEGQNVTLSCEQNLNHDAMYWYRQDPGQGLRLIYYSQIVNDFQKGDIAEGYSVSREKKESFPLTVTSAQKNPTAFYLCASSIGQGARNYGYTFGSGTRLTVV.

Comment on this clone: One end of the junction fails to match germline, which may point to a read error. V gene TRBV6-5 combines with J gene TRBJ2-7, with D perhaps matching TRBD2 (6 bases). The CDR3 loop spans 14 amino acids. Looked up from germline, CDR1 is MNHEY and CDR2 is SVGAGI. CDR3 amino acids: CASSNSGTLYGQYF. In DNA form, the CDR3 reads TGTGCCAGCAGTAACTCCGGGACTCTATACGGGCAGTACTTC.

The chain joins TRBV5-4 to TRBJ2-3, with D unresolved. In germline, CDR1 is SGHNT, CDR2 YYREEE (reference sequence). V gave up 5 bases and J gave up 5 bases, with 18 bases separating them. The CDR3 runs 15 residues. The CDR3: CASSDPKVGGDTQYF. CDR3 nucleotide sequence: TGTGCCAGCAGTGACCCCAAGGTAGGCGGAGATACGCAGTATTTT.

This chain joins TRBV7-8 and TRBJ2-2, with 8 bases that match TRBD2. Per germline, CDR1 SGHVS and CDR2 FQNEAQ. CDR3 length: 16 residues. J lost 2 bases, V lost 5 bases, and 7 bases had no gene match. CDR3 DNA: TGTGCCAGCAGCCTACCGAGCGGGAGCAACACCGGGGAGCTGTTTTTT. It translates to CASSLPSGSNTGELFF.